This T cell receptor (beta chain) was recovered during a study of PD-L1 blockade in urothelial cancer. For the study at large: Specimens of blood held a median count of about 150,000 T cells.

As for time point: pretreatment peripheral blood. Germline CDR1 SQVTM, CDR2 ANQGSEA. Unmatched junction bases numbered 6, after V lost 4 bases and J lost 4 bases. The CDR3 length is 13 residues. Generated by immunoSEQ multiplex PCR, the TCRdb table keeps only in-frame clones and is missing some. The sample lists tens of thousands of clones, roughly 79% occurring once. This clone has only a few counts. The input for sequencing was PBMCs, taken around atezolizumab (anti-PD-L1) treatment. This chain connects TRBV29-1 to TRBJ1-1; 7 bases align to TRBD1. This sequence originates from a man between 70 and 80 years old with urothelial cancer. DNA of the CDR3: TGCAGCGTTGTAACAGGGGATGGCACTGAAGCTTTCTTT. It is translated as CSVVTGDGTEAFF.